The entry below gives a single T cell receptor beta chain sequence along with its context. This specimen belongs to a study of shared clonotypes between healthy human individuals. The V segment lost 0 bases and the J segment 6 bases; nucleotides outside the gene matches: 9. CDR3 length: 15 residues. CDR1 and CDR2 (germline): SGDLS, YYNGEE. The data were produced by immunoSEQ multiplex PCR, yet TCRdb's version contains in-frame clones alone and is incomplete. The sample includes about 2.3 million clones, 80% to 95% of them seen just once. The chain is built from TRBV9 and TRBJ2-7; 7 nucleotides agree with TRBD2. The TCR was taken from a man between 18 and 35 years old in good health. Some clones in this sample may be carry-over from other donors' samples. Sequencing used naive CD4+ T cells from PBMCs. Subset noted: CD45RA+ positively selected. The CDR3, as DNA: TGTGCCAGCAGCGTAGAGGGTGGGAGGGCCGGCGAGCAGTACTTC. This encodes CASSVEGGRAGEQYF. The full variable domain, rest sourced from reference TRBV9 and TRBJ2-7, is DSGVTQTPKHLITATGQRVTLRCSPRSGDLSVYWYQQSLDQGLQFLIQYYNGEERAKGNILERFSAQQFPDLHSELNLSSLELGDSALYFCASSVEGGRAGEQYFGPGTRLTVT.